This TCR beta chain was sequenced in a study of radiotherapy plus CTLA-4 blockade in lung cancer. The germline V gene has CDR1 MNHEY and CDR2 SVGAGI. The CDR3 extends over 15 amino acids. Germline trimming cut 7 bases from V and 5 bases from J; bases unmatched to any gene: 11. Study-wide results and limits: TCR clones from tumors expanded in blood after radiotherapy plus ipilimumab.

Note on this clone: Its specificity is not known.

Treatment of patients with chemo-refractory metastatic non-small-cell lung cancer consisted of focal radiation plus CTLA-4 blockade with ipilimumab. The protocol was immunoSEQ multiplex PCR, while the TCRdb copy is restricted to in-frame clones and leaves out a portion. The sample has roughly 48,000 clones; approximately 85% are singletons. The V call is TRBV6-5, the J call TRBJ1-2; 9 bases align to TRBD1. The source was peripheral blood, collected from a patient treated with radiotherapy plus ipilimumab. The sequence was collected from a human donor with non-small cell lung cancer who had stable disease on radiotherapy plus ipilimumab. The CDR3 DNA reads TGTGCCAGCACGGGACAGGGTCAAAAGGGGTATGGCTACACCTTC. As protein: CASTGQGQKGYGYTF.